Each of the 2 T cell receptor beta chains below was sequenced from the same sample in a study of OX40 agonist ivuxolimab in advanced cancers. Sequenced by immunoSEQ multiplex PCR; TCRdb stores in-frame clones only, minus some. Here the sample spans around 67,000 clones, 87% being singletons. Sequencing used CD4+ or CD8+ T cells sorted from blood, obtained in a trial of the OX40 agonist ivuxolimab. These receptor sequences come from an adult with an advanced solid tumor such as melanoma, head and neck, liver or kidney cancer.

The V and J genes are TRBV4-3 and TRBJ2-1, with TRBD2 as a possible D gene (5 bases). V shed 2 bases and J shed 7 bases, with 9 bases lying between them. CDR1 and CDR2 from the germline V gene are LGHNA and YSLEER. The CDR3 has 13 amino acids. CDR3 sequence (DNA): TGCGCCAGCAGCCAACTACGGGGAAATGAGCAGTTCTTC. Amino acid sequence: CASSQLRGNEQFF.

The J gene is TRBJ2-3, the V gene TRBV19; 7 nucleotides agree with TRBD1. J lost 2 bases, V lost 5 bases, and 7 bases had no gene match. CDR3 length: 15 amino acids. Germline lookup yields CDR1 LNHDA and CDR2 SQIVND (reference sequence). CDR3 in DNA: TGTGCCAGTAGTCGCATCGACAGGGCCACAGATACGCAGTATTTT. Amino acid sequence: CASSRIDRATDTQYF.